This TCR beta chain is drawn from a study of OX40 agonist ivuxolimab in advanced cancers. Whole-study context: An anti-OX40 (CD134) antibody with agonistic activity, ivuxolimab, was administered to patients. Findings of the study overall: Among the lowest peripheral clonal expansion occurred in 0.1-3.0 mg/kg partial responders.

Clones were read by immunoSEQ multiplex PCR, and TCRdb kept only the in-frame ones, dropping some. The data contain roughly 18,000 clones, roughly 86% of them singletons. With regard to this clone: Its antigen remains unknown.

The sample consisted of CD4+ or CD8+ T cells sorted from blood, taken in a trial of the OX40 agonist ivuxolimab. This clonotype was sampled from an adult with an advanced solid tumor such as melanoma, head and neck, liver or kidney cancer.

The CDR3 DNA sequence: TGTGCCAGCAGCGTAGCACTAGCGGGAGCGAGTGAGCAGTTCTTC. Translating it yields CASSVALAGASEQFF. The V gene is TRBV9, the J gene TRBJ2-1; TRBD2 aligns across 11 bases. There are 15 residues in the CDR3. The junction had 5 bases not matched to a gene; V was cut back by 0 bases and J by 9 bases. Germline-derived CDR1 and CDR2 are SGDLS and YYNGEE. The entire variable domain, with the rest obtained from reference TRBV9 and TRBJ2-1, is as follows: DSGVTQTPKHLITATGQRVTLRCSPRSGDLSVYWYQQSLDQGLQFLIQYYNGEERAKGNILERFSAQQFPDLHSELNLSSLELGDSALYFCASSVALAGASEQFFGPGTRLTVL.